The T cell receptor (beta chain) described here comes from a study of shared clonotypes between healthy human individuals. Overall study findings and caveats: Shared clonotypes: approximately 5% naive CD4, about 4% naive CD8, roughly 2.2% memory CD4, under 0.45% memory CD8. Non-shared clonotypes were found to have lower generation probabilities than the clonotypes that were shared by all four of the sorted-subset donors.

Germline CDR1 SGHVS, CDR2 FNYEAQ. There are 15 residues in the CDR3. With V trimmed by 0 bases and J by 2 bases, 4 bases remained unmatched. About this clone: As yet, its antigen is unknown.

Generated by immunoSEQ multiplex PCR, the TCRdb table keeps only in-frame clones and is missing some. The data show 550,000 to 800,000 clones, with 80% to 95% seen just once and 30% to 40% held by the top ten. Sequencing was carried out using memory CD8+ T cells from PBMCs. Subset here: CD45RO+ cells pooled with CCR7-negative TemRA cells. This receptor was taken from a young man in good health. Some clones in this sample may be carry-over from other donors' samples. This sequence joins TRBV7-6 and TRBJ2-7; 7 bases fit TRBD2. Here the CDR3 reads CASSLADGRTYEQYF. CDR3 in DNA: TGTGCCAGCAGCTTAGCGGACGGGAGGACCTACGAGCAGTACTTC.